The 8 T cell receptor beta chains reported below all come from one sample, sequenced in a study of blood T cell repertoires in COVID-19. The protocol was immunoSEQ multiplex PCR, while the TCRdb copy is restricted to in-frame clones and leaves out a portion. Of fewer than 350,000 clones in the sample, approximately 87% were seen once. The specimen was peripheral blood. These receptors were obtained from a woman younger than 45 with COVID-19, enrolled during active disease.

This clone has only one observation. This chain uses TRBV6-5 with TRBJ1-5; 8 bases agree with TRBD1. CDR3 length: 14 residues. With 5 bases clipped from V and 6 bases from J, the junction kept 6 bases outside the gene matches. Germline V gene lookup returns CDR1 MNHEY and CDR2 SVGAGI. CDR3 protein: CASSTGGRGQPQHF. The CDR3 bases are TGTGCCAGCAGTACAGGGGGAAGGGGTCAGCCCCAGCATTTT.

The chain joins TRBV11-2 to TRBJ2-4; TRBD1 aligns across 7 bases. V shed 5 bases, J shed 4 bases, and the junction held 5 bases outside the gene matches. CDR1 SGHAT and CDR2 FQNNGV come from the germline V gene. This CDR3 has 14 amino acids. The CDR3: CASSPLQGKNIQYF. As DNA, the CDR3 is TGTGCCAGCAGCCCATTACAGGGGAAAAACATTCAGTACTTC.

The J gene is TRBJ2-3, the V gene TRBV28, with TRBD2 matching 11 bases. The trim removed 0 bases at V and 1 base at J, leaving 3 bases unmatched. CDR1 is MDHEN and CDR2 is SYDVKM in the germline V gene. The CDR3 spans 17 residues. The CDR3 DNA reads TGTGCCAGCAGTTTATGGACTAGCGGGGAACGCACAGATACGCAGTATTTT. Translation gives CASSLWTSGERTDTQYF.

The chain combines TRBV5-4 with TRBJ2-7; 13 bases agree with TRBD2. V shed 4 bases, J shed 5 bases, and the junction held 6 bases outside the gene matches. The germline V gene encodes CDR1 SGHNT and CDR2 YYREEE (reference sequence). CDR3 length: 15 amino acids. CDR3 residues: CASSQTSGGADEQYF. In DNA form, the CDR3 reads TGTGCCAGCAGCCAAACTAGCGGGGGGGCCGACGAGCAGTACTTC. Variable domain in full (rest from reference TRBV5-4 and TRBJ2-7): ETGVTQSPTHLIKTRGQQVTLRCSSQSGHNTVSWYQQALGQGPQFIFQYYREEENGRGNFPPRFSGLQFPNYSSELNVNALELDDSALYLCASSQTSGGADEQYFGPGTRLTVT.

This chain joins TRBV6-5 and TRBJ2-7; TRBD1 agrees at 7 bases. V shed 10 bases and J 5 bases; nucleotides not matched to a gene: 11. The CDR3 spans 13 residues. Germline assignment: CDR1 MNHEY and CDR2 SVGAGI. CDR3 coding DNA: TGTGCCAATCCCGGGACAGTCGGCGACGAGCAGTACTTC. Amino acid sequence: CANPGTVGDEQYF.

The chain has TRBV3-1 (or the pseudogene TRBV3-2) and TRBJ1-2, with 8 bases identical to TRBD1. The germline gives CDR1 LGHDT, CDR2 YNNKEL (reference sequence). The V gene end was trimmed by 7 bases and the J gene end by 2 bases; junction bases not matched to a gene: 3. The CDR3 length is 13 residues. The CDR3 nucleotides are TGTGCCAGCACCAGGGGGCTAAACTATGGCTACACCTTC. Translated: CASTRGLNYGYTF.

The chain is built from TRBV7-6 and TRBJ1-3, with 7 positions matching TRBD1. This CDR3 spans 16 amino acids. CDR1 and CDR2 from the germline V gene are SGHVS and FNYEAQ. The trim removed 4 bases at V and 2 bases at J, leaving 8 bases unmatched. The CDR3 sequence is CASSSPNRGPGNTIYF. CDR3 DNA sequence: TGTGCCAGCAGCTCTCCAAACAGGGGCCCTGGAAACACCATATATTTT.

The chain links TRBV27 to TRBJ1-2; TRBD1 aligns across 9 bases. With 4 bases clipped from V and 4 bases from J, the junction kept 7 bases outside the gene matches. Per germline, CDR1 MNHEY and CDR2 SMNVEV (reference sequence). The CDR3 consists of 15 residues. CDR3 in amino acids: CASSYTGTGTYGYTF. The CDR3 nucleotides read TGTGCCAGCAGTTATACCGGGACAGGGACCTATGGCTACACCTTC.